This T cell receptor (beta chain) emerged from a study of PD-L1 blockade in urothelial cancer. Study context: Twenty-five of 29 patients were men who had bladder-origin urothelial cancer. Findings and limits, study-wide: Tumor-linked clones in blood grew more by 3 weeks in durable-benefit patients.

Noted time point: pretreatment peripheral blood. The study enrolled patients with locally advanced or metastatic urothelial carcinoma. Patients yielded 1 to 8 samples each, pretreatment and on-treatment. Clones were sequenced by immunoSEQ multiplex PCR, and TCRdb holds only the in-frame ones, with some missing. The table includes tens of thousands of clones, roughly 90% detected once. Of note for this clone: Its antigen remains unidentified.

The trim removed 4 bases at V and 8 bases at J, leaving 6 bases unmatched. This CDR3 contains 14 residues. Germline assignment: CDR1 SGDLS and CDR2 YYNGEE. Sample: PBMCs, taken around atezolizumab (anti-PD-L1) treatment. This receptor was taken from a man aged 60 to 75 with urothelial cancer. The chain recombines TRBV9 with TRBJ1-1, with 12 bases identical to TRBD1. In DNA, the CDR3 is TGTGCCAGCAGCCGGGGACAGGGGGCGATGGAAGCTTTCTTT. It yields the protein CASSRGQGAMEAFF.